The clone carrying this T cell receptor (beta chain) was seen a single time. The antigen is not known. Negatively enriched CD4+ T cells were divided by CD45RA into naive and memory. The germline CDR1 and CDR2 sequences are SGDLS and YYNGEE. V lost 0 bases, J lost 4 bases, and 12 bases stayed unmatched. This CDR3 is 17 amino acids long. The data are from a study of shared clonotypes between healthy human individuals. Study information: Samples came from a couple of female and a few male donors aged 18 to 49. Three plates were used per donor for CD4 naive, three for CD4 memory, two for CD8 naive and one for CD8 memory. Study-wide findings and caveats: Generation probabilities of non-shared clonotypes were lower (relative to those shared by all four donors).

The assay was immunoSEQ multiplex PCR, and TCRdb's table has in-frame clones only and misses some. This table has some 980,000 clones, less than 85% appearing once. Sequences were obtained from memory CD4+ T cells sorted from blood. Sample subset: CD45RA-negative fraction. V gene TRBV9 combines with J gene TRBJ2-5; TRBD2 agrees at 7 bases. This receptor was obtained from a young man in good health. The chain's CDR3 is CASSVATGGWGRETQYF. CDR3 DNA: TGTGCCAGCAGCGTAGCTACGGGAGGATGGGGACGAGAGACCCAGTACTTC.